A selection of T cell receptor beta chains follows, all from one sample in a study of OX40 agonist ivuxolimab in advanced cancers. TCRdb's copy holds only in-frame clones and misses some; the assay was immunoSEQ multiplex PCR. The sample yields roughly 100,000 clones, approximately 93% seen once. Sequencing was performed on CD4+ or CD8+ T cells sorted from blood, taken in a trial of the OX40 agonist ivuxolimab. The receptors shown here come from an adult with an advanced solid tumor such as melanoma, head and neck, liver or kidney cancer. Each CDR3 is given with its conserved first and last residue. D genes are given only for firm matches. The size of a clone is reported for some rows only, either as once, few or many, or as a class for expanded clones.

j_call: TRBJ2-5
d_call: TRBD2
v_call: TRBV28
clone_size: -
cdr3_aa: CASRAHGTSGVWTQYF
cdr3_nt: TGTGCCAGCAGGGCCCACGGGACTAGCGGGGTTTGGACCCAGTACTTC

j_call: TRBJ1-5
d_call: -
v_call: TRBV30
clone_size: -
cdr3_aa: CAWSGGGLGHQPQHF
cdr3_nt: TGTGCCTGGAGTGGGGGGGGCTTGGGACATCAGCCCCAGCATTTT

j_call: TRBJ1-1
d_call: TRBD1
v_call: TRBV19
clone_size: -
cdr3_aa: CASSIRTGVSAFF
cdr3_nt: TGTGCCAGTAGTATCCGGACAGGGGTGTCGGCTTTCTTT

j_call: TRBJ2-2
d_call: -
v_call: TRBV28
clone_size: -
cdr3_aa: CASSLLPTTGELFF
cdr3_nt: TGTGCCAGCAGTTTACTCCCGACCACCGGGGAGCTGTTTTTT

j_call: TRBJ2-2
d_call: TRBD1
v_call: TRBV11-3
clone_size: -
cdr3_aa: CASSLGGQGTGELFF
cdr3_nt: TGTGCCAGCAGCTTAGGTGGACAGGGGACCGGGGAGCTGTTTTTT

j_call: TRBJ2-3
d_call: TRBD2
v_call: TRBV7-8
clone_size: -
cdr3_aa: CASSIRLADTDTQYF
cdr3_nt: TGTGCCAGCAGCATAAGACTAGCGGACACAGATACGCAGTATTTT

j_call: TRBJ1-1
d_call: TRBD1
v_call: TRBV28
clone_size: -
cdr3_aa: CASSFETGGNTEAFF
cdr3_nt: TGTGCCAGCAGCTTCGAGACAGGGGGCAACACTGAAGCTTTCTTT

j_call: TRBJ2-4
d_call: TRBD2
v_call: TRBV5-4
clone_size: -
cdr3_aa: CASSNPGLAPGAGKNIQYF
cdr3_nt: TGTGCCAGCAGCAACCCGGGACTAGCCCCCGGCGCGGGGAAAAACATTCAGTACTTC

j_call: TRBJ1-1
d_call: TRBD1
v_call: TRBV10-1
clone_size: -
cdr3_aa: CASSRYRDRVAEAFF
cdr3_nt: TGCGCCAGCAGCAGATACCGGGACAGGGTCGCTGAAGCTTTCTTT

j_call: TRBJ1-5
d_call: -
v_call: TRBV28
clone_size: -
cdr3_aa: CASSSPQPQHF
cdr3_nt: TGTGCCAGCAGCTCCCCTCAGCCCCAGCATTTT

j_call: TRBJ1-6
d_call: -
v_call: TRBV4-2
clone_size: few
cdr3_aa: CASSQDRAGGNSPLHF
cdr3_nt: TGTGCCAGCAGCCAAGATCGGGCAGGCGGTAATTCACCCCTCCACTTT

j_call: TRBJ1-1
d_call: -
v_call: TRBV30
clone_size: -
cdr3_aa: CAWTRGVPNTEAFF
cdr3_nt: TGTGCCTGGACTCGGGGGGTCCCCAACACTGAAGCTTTCTTT

j_call: TRBJ1-1
d_call: TRBD1
v_call: TRBV15
clone_size: once
cdr3_aa: CATSKGQVITEAFF
cdr3_nt: TGTGCCACCAGCAAGGGACAGGTGATCACTGAAGCTTTCTTT

j_call: TRBJ2-3
d_call: -
v_call: TRBV7-9
clone_size: -
cdr3_aa: CASRRDTTDTQYF
cdr3_nt: TGTGCCAGCAGGCGGGACACCACAGATACGCAGTATTTT

j_call: TRBJ1-2
d_call: -
v_call: TRBV4-3
clone_size: -
cdr3_aa: CASSQDLDGRIGYGYTF
cdr3_nt: TGCGCCAGCAGCCAAGATTTAGATGGCCGGATTGGGTATGGCTACACCTTC

j_call: TRBJ1-6
d_call: -
v_call: TRBV30
clone_size: -
cdr3_aa: CAWSVGSPNSPLHF
cdr3_nt: TGTGCCTGGAGTGTGGGAAGTCCTAATTCACCCCTCCACTTT

j_call: TRBJ2-1
d_call: TRBD2
v_call: TRBV28
clone_size: -
cdr3_aa: CASSSQIAGGTREQFF
cdr3_nt: TGTGCCAGCAGTTCACAAATAGCGGGGGGGACGAGGGAGCAGTTCTTC

j_call: TRBJ1-5
d_call: -
v_call: TRBV11-2
clone_size: -
cdr3_aa: CASSLGSRQPQHF
cdr3_nt: TGTGCCAGCAGCTTAGGGAGCCGTCAGCCCCAGCATTTT

j_call: TRBJ1-3
d_call: -
v_call: TRBV4-3
clone_size: -
cdr3_aa: CASSQMGQGGHSGNTIYF
cdr3_nt: TGCGCCAGCAGCCAAATGGGGCAGGGCGGCCACTCTGGAAACACCATATATTTT

j_call: TRBJ1-3
d_call: -
v_call: TRBV7-2
clone_size: -
cdr3_aa: CASSLEGSGNTIYF
cdr3_nt: TGTGCCAGCAGCTTAGAAGGTTCTGGAAACACCATATATTTT

j_call: TRBJ2-1
d_call: -
v_call: TRBV7-3
clone_size: -
cdr3_aa: CASSLTGPNVDNEQFF
cdr3_nt: TGTGCCAGCAGCTTAACCGGACCGAACGTCGACAATGAGCAGTTCTTC

j_call: TRBJ2-1
d_call: TRBD2
v_call: TRBV28
clone_size: -
cdr3_aa: CASSKTSGYNEQFF
cdr3_nt: TGTGCCAGCAGCAAGACTAGCGGCTACAATGAGCAGTTCTTC

j_call: TRBJ1-3
d_call: -
v_call: TRBV4-1
clone_size: -
cdr3_aa: CASSQGGAHFGNTIYF
cdr3_nt: TGCGCCAGCAGCCAGGGGGGGGCTCATTTCGGAAACACCATATATTTT

j_call: TRBJ1-6
d_call: -
v_call: TRBV6-1
clone_size: -
cdr3_aa: CASSRGGSGSPLHF
cdr3_nt: TGTGCCAGCAGCCGGGGGGGGTCGGGTTCACCCCTCCACTTT

j_call: TRBJ2-3
d_call: TRBD2
v_call: TRBV30
clone_size: once
cdr3_aa: CAWSVGLAGTDTQYF
cdr3_nt: TGTGCCTGGAGTGTCGGACTAGCTGGCACAGATACGCAGTATTTT

j_call: TRBJ1-2
d_call: TRBD1
v_call: TRBV28
clone_size: -
cdr3_aa: CASSLLRFLRQGKGYGYTF
cdr3_nt: TGTGCCAGCAGTTTATTGCGGTTTCTTAGACAGGGAAAGGGCTATGGCTACACCTTC

j_call: TRBJ2-3
d_call: -
v_call: TRBV5-1
clone_size: -
cdr3_aa: CASSLADSGDTQYF
cdr3_nt: TGCGCCAGCAGCTTGGCCGATTCAGGGGATACGCAGTATTTT

j_call: TRBJ2-2
d_call: -
v_call: TRBV6-6
clone_size: once
cdr3_aa: CASCRSTGELFF
cdr3_nt: TGTGCCAGCTGCCGAAGCACCGGGGAGCTGTTTTTT

j_call: TRBJ1-5
d_call: -
v_call: TRBV15
clone_size: -
cdr3_aa: CTTSRGRSGVLVQPQHF
cdr3_nt: TGTACCACCAGCAGAGGTCGATCGGGGGTACTCGTTCAGCCCCAGCATTTT

j_call: TRBJ1-4
d_call: -
v_call: TRBV10-3
clone_size: -
cdr3_aa: CAISDPTTNEKLFF
cdr3_nt: TGTGCCATCAGTGACCCCACAACTAATGAAAAACTGTTTTTT

j_call: TRBJ2-1
d_call: TRBD2
v_call: TRBV4-3
clone_size: -
cdr3_aa: CASSQDLKQRGGIYNEQFF
cdr3_nt: TGCGCCAGCAGCCAAGATCTTAAGCAGCGGGGGGGAATCTACAATGAGCAGTTCTTC

j_call: TRBJ1-5
d_call: TRBD1
v_call: TRBV19
clone_size: once
cdr3_aa: CASRTGGNQPQHF
cdr3_nt: TGTGCCAGCAGGACAGGGGGCAATCAGCCCCAGCATTTT

j_call: TRBJ1-5
d_call: -
v_call: TRBV27
clone_size: -
cdr3_aa: CASSLSWGVPQHF
cdr3_nt: TGTGCCAGCAGTTTATCCTGGGGGGTGCCCCAGCATTTT

j_call: TRBJ2-1
d_call: TRBD1
v_call: TRBV11-2
clone_size: -
cdr3_aa: CASSYRHGQDNEQFF
cdr3_nt: TGTGCCAGCAGCTACCGCCACGGACAGGACAATGAGCAGTTCTTC

j_call: TRBJ1-4
d_call: TRBD1
v_call: TRBV6-1
clone_size: -
cdr3_aa: CASSEAPTGPREKLFF
cdr3_nt: TGTGCCAGCAGTGAAGCGCCGACAGGGCCGAGAGAAAAACTGTTTTTT

j_call: TRBJ1-2
d_call: TRBD1
v_call: TRBV6-5
clone_size: -
cdr3_aa: CASSEGTGVYGYTF
cdr3_nt: TGTGCCAGCAGCGAAGGGACAGGGGTCTATGGCTACACCTTC

j_call: TRBJ1-3
d_call: TRBD1
v_call: TRBV5-1
clone_size: -
cdr3_aa: CASSDTTGADTIYF
cdr3_nt: TGCGCCAGCAGCGACACTACAGGGGCAGACACCATATATTTT

j_call: TRBJ1-2
d_call: -
v_call: TRBV28
clone_size: -
cdr3_aa: CASSLDRVEYGYTF
cdr3_nt: TGTGCCAGCAGTTTGGACCGGGTTGAATATGGCTACACCTTC

j_call: TRBJ1-1
d_call: -
v_call: TRBV6-5
clone_size: -
cdr3_aa: CASKKGLNTEAFF
cdr3_nt: TGTGCCAGCAAAAAAGGTTTGAACACTGAAGCTTTCTTT

j_call: TRBJ2-7
d_call: -
v_call: TRBV6-5
clone_size: -
cdr3_aa: CASSGDTYEQYF
cdr3_nt: TGTGCCAGCAGCGGGGACACCTACGAGCAGTACTTC

j_call: TRBJ2-7
d_call: -
v_call: TRBV6-5
clone_size: -
cdr3_aa: CASSDPVRGYEQYF
cdr3_nt: TGTGCCAGCAGTGACCCGGTCAGGGGCTACGAGCAGTACTTC

j_call: TRBJ1-4
d_call: -
v_call: TRBV2
clone_size: -
cdr3_aa: CASRASPNEKLFF
cdr3_nt: TGTGCCAGTCGGGCCAGCCCTAATGAAAAACTGTTTTTT

j_call: TRBJ1-2
d_call: TRBD1
v_call: TRBV9
clone_size: -
cdr3_aa: CASSGQGTYGYTF
cdr3_nt: TGTGCCAGCAGCGGACAGGGAACCTATGGCTACACCTTC

j_call: TRBJ2-7
d_call: -
v_call: TRBV29-1
clone_size: -
cdr3_aa: CSARIQSYEQYF
cdr3_nt: TGCAGCGCCCGAATTCAGTCCTACGAGCAGTACTTC

j_call: TRBJ1-6
d_call: -
v_call: TRBV28
clone_size: -
cdr3_aa: CASSLSDFTLHF
cdr3_nt: TGTGCCAGCAGTTTATCGGACTTCACCCTCCACTTT

j_call: TRBJ1-2
d_call: TRBD1
v_call: TRBV6-6
clone_size: -
cdr3_aa: CASSTTGQGNNGYTF
cdr3_nt: TGTGCCAGCAGTACAACAGGACAGGGGAATAATGGCTACACCTTC

j_call: TRBJ2-5
d_call: -
v_call: TRBV6-5
clone_size: -
cdr3_aa: CASSYRTVEETQYF
cdr3_nt: TGTGCCAGCAGTTACAGGACAGTGGAAGAGACCCAGTACTTC

j_call: TRBJ1-5
d_call: TRBD1
v_call: TRBV6-6
clone_size: -
cdr3_aa: CASSRDRYSNQPQHF
cdr3_nt: TGTGCCAGCAGCCGGGACAGATATAGCAATCAGCCCCAGCATTTT